This T cell receptor beta chain was sequenced during a study of T-cell memory formation after mild COVID-19. MiXCR, run by TCRdb on the 5' RACE reads, gives a single entry per CDR3 protein. The data contain about 410,000 distinct CDR3 sequences, over 15% of them singletons. Remarks on this clonotype: Its antigen is not identified.

Study-level findings and limits: Most CD4+ clones that shrank were in CM and EM, while CD8+ ones turned up in EMRA.

The CDR3 runs to 13 residues. V was pared by 5 bases and J by 1 base, with 8 bases between. The sample comprised PBMCs or a T cell subset sorted from them (not recorded which). V gene TRBV12-3 or TRBV12-4 combines with J gene TRBJ2-5, with no clear D. This receptor was taken from a man in his late teens or twenties who had mild COVID-19 (a few samples of this study predate the infection). Cell type and time point are not known. DNA of the CDR3: TGTGCCAGCAGTCGACGGTTCCAAGAGACCCAGTACTTC. It yields the protein CASSRRFQETQYF.